This T cell receptor beta chain was identified in a study of identical twins. The study's findings and limits: Zero-insertion analyses could be partly confounded by invariant MAIT and iNKT cells. Cord blood's abundant beta clonotypes had fewer insertions, unlike memory repertoires.

Template switching added a universal primer binding site, and final cDNA carried unique molecular identifiers. MiXCR, applied by TCRdb to the 5' RACE reads, yields one record per CDR3 protein. The sample lists roughly 1,500,000 distinct CDR3 sequences, about 32% occurring once. Concerning this clonotype: Its target is unknown. Germline and junction disagree at one end, which may indicate a read error.

The sequence came from a newborn girl in good health. Sequencing used cord blood.

For the CDR3, the DNA is TGTGCCAGCAACCCGGGGGGCCCTTATAGCAATCAGCTCCAGCATTTT. Protein: CASNPGGPYSNQLQHF. The V call is TRBV5-4, the J call TRBJ1-5, with D perhaps matching TRBD1 (6 bases). This CDR3 comprises 16 residues. CDR1 and CDR2 from the germline V gene are SGHNT and YYREEE (reference sequence).